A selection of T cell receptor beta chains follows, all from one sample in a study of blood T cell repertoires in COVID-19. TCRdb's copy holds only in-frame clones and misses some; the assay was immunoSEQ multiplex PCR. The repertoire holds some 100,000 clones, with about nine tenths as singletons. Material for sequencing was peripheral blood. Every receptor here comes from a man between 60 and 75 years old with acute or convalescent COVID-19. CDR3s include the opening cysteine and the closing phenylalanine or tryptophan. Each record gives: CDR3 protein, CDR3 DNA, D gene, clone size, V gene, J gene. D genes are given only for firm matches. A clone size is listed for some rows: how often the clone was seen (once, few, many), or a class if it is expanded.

CASSVGSRSDTQYF	TGTGCCAGCAGCGTAGGCTCGAGGTCTGATACGCAGTATTTT	-	-	TRBV9	TRBJ2-3
CASSQGVSNTGELFF	TGTGCCAGCAGCCAGGGGGTTTCGAACACCGGGGAGCTGTTTTTT	TRBD1	once	TRBV7-8	TRBJ2-2
CASSSGSGRASEQFF	TGTGCCAGTAGTTCGGGAAGCGGGAGGGCCAGTGAGCAGTTCTTC	TRBD2	-	TRBV19	TRBJ2-1
CASSLVQLAGGGSYNEQFF	TGTGCCAGCAGCTTAGTTCAGCTAGCGGGAGGCGGCTCCTACAATGAGCAGTTCTTC	TRBD2	-	TRBV7-9	TRBJ2-1
CASSSDGVGPLHF	TGCGCCAGCAGCTCGGACGGGGTGGGTCCCCTCCACTTT	-	-	TRBV5-1	TRBJ1-6
CASSATQRESGIQYF	TGTGCCAGCAGCGCAACCCAGCGGGAGTCGGGCATTCAGTACTTC	TRBD2	-	TRBV6-2/TRBV6-3	TRBJ2-4
CASSRQGSNTEAFF	TGTGCCAGCAGCCGACAGGGGTCGAACACTGAAGCTTTCTTT	TRBD1	-	TRBV5-5	TRBJ1-1
CASSSHRDHGELFF	TGTGCCAGCAGTTCACACAGGGATCACGGGGAGCTGTTTTTT	-	-	TRBV25-1	TRBJ2-2
CASSFFFRRRGDEQFF	TGTGCCAGCAGTTTCTTTTTTCGGCGGAGGGGCGATGAGCAGTTCTTC	-	-	TRBV28	TRBJ2-1
CASSPPGLPGLFF	TGCGCCAGCAGCCCCCCGGGACTCCCAGGGCTGTTTTTT	-	-	TRBV4-1	TRBJ2-2
CASSIVGLGTVGYGYTF	TGTGCCAGTAGTATAGTAGGTTTGGGGACAGTCGGATATGGCTACACCTTC	TRBD1	-	TRBV19	TRBJ1-2